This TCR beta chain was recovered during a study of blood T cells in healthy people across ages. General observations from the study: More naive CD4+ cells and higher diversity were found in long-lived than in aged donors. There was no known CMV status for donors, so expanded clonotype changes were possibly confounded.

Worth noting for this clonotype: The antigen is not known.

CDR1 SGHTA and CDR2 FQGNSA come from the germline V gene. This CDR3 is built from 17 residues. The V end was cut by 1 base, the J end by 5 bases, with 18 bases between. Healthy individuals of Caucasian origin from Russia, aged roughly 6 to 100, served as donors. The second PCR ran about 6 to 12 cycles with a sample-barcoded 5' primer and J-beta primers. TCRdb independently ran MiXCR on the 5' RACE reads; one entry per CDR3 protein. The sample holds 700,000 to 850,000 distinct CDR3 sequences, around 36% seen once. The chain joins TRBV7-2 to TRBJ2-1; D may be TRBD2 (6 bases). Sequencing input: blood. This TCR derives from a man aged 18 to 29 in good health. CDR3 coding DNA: TGTGCCAGCAGCTTAGAGTATGGCGGGGAGGCGGACAATGAGCAGTTCTTC. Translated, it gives CASSLEYGGEADNEQFF.